The 9 T cell receptor beta chains below come from one sample, sequenced in a study of breast tumors, draining lymph nodes, adjacent tissues. Breast cancer patients provided tissue from their axillary draining lymph nodes. Each CDR3 protein is one row after TCRdb ran MiXCR on the multiplex PCR reads. The table has 180,000 or so distinct CDR3 sequences, 30% to 40% seen once. Sequencing used axillary lymph node tissue. Receptors were obtained from a female donor with breast cancer. Some clones in this sample may be carry-over from other donors' samples.

The chain is built from TRBV7-3 and TRBJ1-1; TRBD1 is a possible D gene (5 bases). CDR1 and CDR2 (germline): SGHTA, FQGTGA. The germline V and J ends were trimmed by 1 base and 3 bases, with 9 bases remaining between them. The CDR3 has 14 amino acids. In DNA form, the CDR3 reads TGTGCCAGCAGCTTAATGGCGGGGGACACTGAAGCTTTCTTT. Its translation is CASSLMAGDTEAFF.

For this clonotype: A much larger clone differs by one base, so this may be a read error. The V gene is TRBV28, the J gene TRBJ1-2, with a tentative D call TRBD1 (6 bases). There are 13 residues in the CDR3. Germline loops: CDR1 MDHEN, CDR2 SYDVKM. Here the CDR3 reads CASGLLGAQGYTF. The CDR3 nucleotides read TGTGCCAGCGGTTTATTGGGGGCGCAAGGCTACACCTTC.

This chain connects TRBV20-1 to TRBJ1-4; D unresolved. The germline V gene has CDR1 DFQATT and CDR2 SNEGSKA (reference sequence). V lost 5 bases to trimming and J lost 4 bases, with 14 bases between them. The CDR3 consists of 14 residues. CDR3 sequence reads: CSAGRTGFNEKLFF. CDR3 DNA sequence: TGCAGTGCTGGGCGAACGGGTTTTAATGAAAAACTGTTTTTT.

This clonotype appeared many times. The chain joins TRBV9 to TRBJ1-2; D remains ambiguous. Germline V lookup: CDR1 SGDLS, CDR2 YYNGEE. Trimming removed 4 bases from V and 0 bases from J, with 16 bases in between. The CDR3 consists of 16 residues. The CDR3 DNA is TGTGCCAGCAGCCCACCTTTCGGGGAGCCTAACTATGGCTACACCTTC. Its protein is CASSPPFGEPNYGYTF.

The chain is built from TRBV4-2 and TRBJ2-2; TRBD2 agrees at 7 bases. Germline values: CDR1 LGHNA, CDR2 YNFKEQ. V lost 0 bases, J lost 16 bases, and 2 bases stayed unmatched. CDR3 length equals 11 residues. Here the CDR3 reads CASSQDWGGFF. The CDR3 DNA reads TGTGCCAGCAGCCAAGATTGGGGGGGGTTTTTT.

This clonotype was detected only once. At one end, the junction sequence differs from germline, possibly due to a read error. CDR3 loop: CSATDGPYNSPLHF. CDR3 sequence (DNA): TGCAGTGCAACGGACGGGCCCTATAATTCCCCCCTCCACTTT. V gene TRBV20-1 combines with J gene TRBJ1-6; D gene unclear. CDR1 and CDR2 (germline): DFQATT, SNEGSKA (reference sequence). The CDR3 extends over 14 amino acids.

CDR3 residues: CASSGGHEKLFF. CDR3 bases: TGTGCCAGCAGCGGGGGCCACGAAAAACTGTTTTTT. The chain joins TRBV7-9 to TRBJ1-4, with D possibly TRBD1 on 6 matching bases. The V end was cut by 5 bases, the J end by 8 bases, with 9 bases between. Germline V gene lookup returns CDR1 SEHNR and CDR2 FQNEAQ (reference sequence). The CDR3 consists of 12 residues.

This clonotype showed up just a few times. Since a much larger clone is just one base distant, this may be a read error. The rearrangement links TRBV6-1 to TRBJ1-4; D may be TRBD1 (5 bases). V shed 5 bases and J shed 12 bases, with 16 bases lying between them. Germline lookup yields CDR1 MNHNS and CDR2 SASEGT. The CDR3 contains 13 residues. CDR3 coding DNA: TGTGCCAGCAGTCAAAGGCGCGGAGGGGAACTGTTTTTT. Protein sequence: CASSQRRGGELFF.

This clonotype has a count of ten or more. The chain combines TRBV4-2 with TRBJ2-2, with 11 bases identical to TRBD1. The CDR3 is 16 residues long. The V gene's germline CDR1 is LGHNA and CDR2 YNFKEQ. J lost 7 bases, V lost 5 bases, and 9 bases had no gene match. The CDR3 DNA sequence: TGTGCCAGCAGCGAAGGGACAGGGGGAATGGGCGGGGAGCTGTTTTTT. Its protein product is CASSEGTGGMGGELFF.